Below are 15 T cell receptor beta chains sequenced from a single sample in a study of shared clonotypes between healthy human individuals. This table comes from immunoSEQ multiplex PCR, and its TCRdb copy is limited to in-frame clones, with some not included. Seen here are about 1 million clones, around 75% observed once, and the top ten hold about 1.5%. Sequenced: memory CD4+ T cells sorted from blood. Regarding subset: CD45RA-negative fraction. These receptors all come from a man aged 18 to 29 in good health.

This rearrangement joins TRBV28 to TRBJ2-7, with D possibly TRBD2 on 6 matching bases. CDR1 is MDHEN and CDR2 is SYDVKM in the germline V gene. V was trimmed by 6 bases and J by 0 bases, leaving 15 bases between them. This CDR3 region has 15 residues. As DNA, the CDR3 is TGTGCCAGCAGGGAGGGCGGGGCTTCCTCCTACGAGCAGTACTTC. It is translated as CASREGGASSYEQYF.

The V gene is TRBV7-2, the J gene TRBJ2-7; D may be TRBD2 (6 bases). Germline V CDR1 and CDR2: SGHTA, FQGNSA. CDR3 size: 14 residues. V dropped 0 bases and J dropped 6 bases, with 12 bases sitting between them. The CDR3 loop reads CASSLAGLVAEQYF. The CDR3 DNA reads TGTGCCAGCAGCTTAGCGGGACTTGTCGCCGAGCAGTACTTC.

This rearrangement joins TRBV5-1 to TRBJ1-2; D may be TRBD1 (5 bases). The V and J ends lost 0 bases and 8 bases respectively, with 11 bases between them. The CDR3 runs to 13 residues. Germline assignment: CDR1 SGHRS and CDR2 YFSETQ. The CDR3: CASSLEAGRGYTF. The CDR3 DNA follows: TGCGCCAGCAGCTTGGAGGCAGGGCGAGGCTACACCTTC.

The chain is built from TRBV12-5 and TRBJ2-7, with D perhaps assigned TRBD1 or TRBD2 (5 bases each). V shed 1 base and J shed 1 base, with 8 bases lying between them. Germline values: CDR1 LGHNT, CDR2 FRNRAP. The CDR3 contains 14 residues. The CDR3 DNA reads TGTGCTAGTGGTTTGGGGGGACCTTCCTACGAGCAGTACTTC. It yields the protein CASGLGGPSYEQYF.

This clone was observed once. The chain is built from TRBV11-2 and TRBJ2-5, with 9 bases that match TRBD2. Germline V gene data show CDR1 as SGHAT and CDR2 as FQNNGV. The V gene end was trimmed by 5 bases and the J gene end by 5 bases; junction bases not matched to a gene: 0. The CDR3 spans 12 residues. In DNA, the CDR3 is TGTGCCAGCAGCGGGACTAGCGAGACCCAGTACTTC. The encoded protein is CASSGTSETQYF.

The chain has TRBV18 and TRBJ1-6, with 8 bases identical to TRBD1. Germline V gene data show CDR1 as KGHSH and CDR2 as LQKENI. The V gene end was trimmed by 5 bases and the J gene end by 9 bases; junction bases not matched to a gene: 12. This CDR3 comprises 16 residues. The CDR3 DNA is TGTGCCAGCTCAACCGGGCAGGGGGCAGGTGGTTCACCCCTCCACTTT. It specifies CASSTGQGAGGSPLHF.

This clone has a single count. The chain carries TRBV6-6 and TRBJ1-2, with a weak D call TRBD1 (6 bases). This CDR3 is built from 16 residues. Germline CDR1 reads MNHNY; CDR2 reads SVGAGI (reference sequence). The V gene lost 2 bases and the J gene lost 2 bases, with 15 bases spanning the gap. The CDR3 bases are TGTGCCAGCAGTTACGGCCAAGGGCAGGGGAACTATGGCTACACCTTC. The encoded protein is CASSYGQGQGNYGYTF.

The chain uses TRBV10-1 and TRBJ2-3; the D is unclear. The V end was cut by 0 bases, the J end by 3 bases, with 10 bases between. CDR1 is WNHNN, CDR2 SYGVQD, per germline (reference sequence). The CDR3 has 15 residues. In DNA, the CDR3 is TGCGCCAGCAGTGAGTCGACGAAAGGGACAGATACGCAGTATTTT. Residues: CASSESTKGTDTQYF.

This sequence joins TRBV6-6 and TRBJ1-4, with D maybe TRBD1 (5 bases). The length of the CDR3 is 15 residues. V dropped 6 bases and J dropped 8 bases, with 19 bases sitting between them. The germline CDR1 and CDR2 sequences are MNHNY and SVGAGI (reference sequence). DNA of the CDR3: TGTGCCAGCAGGAATGACGGTACCGGGGGGGAAAAACTGTTTTTT. Residues: CASRNDGTGGEKLFF.

This clone was found many times. The gene calls are TRBV2 and TRBJ2-5; D possibly uses TRBD1 or TRBD2 (5 bases each). V shed 6 bases and J shed 5 bases, with 10 bases lying between them. This CDR3 is built from 12 residues. The germline gives CDR1 SNHLY, CDR2 FYNNEI. This CDR3 is CASRGEVETQYF. The CDR3 DNA sequence: TGTGCCAGCAGGGGGGAAGTGGAGACCCAGTACTTC.

V usage is TRBV18 and J usage is TRBJ2-3; 8 bases align to TRBD2. From germline, CDR1 is KGHSH and CDR2 LQKENI. This CDR3 is built from 12 residues. V was pared by 6 bases and J by 11 bases, with 7 bases of the junction left unmatched. CDR3 in amino acids: CASSPGLAGQYF. CDR3 sequence (DNA): TGTGCCAGCTCTCCCGGACTAGCTGGGCAGTATTTT.

The J gene is TRBJ2-1, the V gene TRBV4-1; TRBD2 matches 11 bases. Trimming took 0 bases from V and 5 from J; bases not matched to a gene: 9. This CDR3 contains 18 residues. Germline V gene data show CDR1 as MGHRA and CDR2 as YSYEKL. CDR3: CASSQDGRLAGGNNEQFF. The CDR3 DNA is TGCGCCAGCAGCCAAGACGGCAGGCTAGCGGGGGGTAACAATGAGCAGTTCTTC.

The chain is built from TRBV18 and TRBJ2-7, with D possibly matching TRBD1 (5 bases). Germline CDR1 is KGHSH and CDR2 is LQKENI. The CDR3 loop spans 12 amino acids. The V end was cut by 1 base, the J end by 8 bases, with 9 bases between. The CDR3 loop is CASSPRRDQQYF. CDR3 DNA: TGTGCCAGCTCACCACGCAGGGATCAGCAGTACTTC.

The genes are TRBV7-8 and TRBJ1-2; D is unresolved. The CDR3 extends over 15 amino acids. V was trimmed by 1 base and J by 0 bases, leaving 9 bases between them. Germline assignment: CDR1 SGHVS and CDR2 FQNEAQ. The CDR3 here is CASSLVTVANYGYTF. Written as DNA, the CDR3 is TGTGCCAGCAGCTTAGTTACAGTAGCTAACTATGGCTACACCTTC.

The V and J genes are TRBV29-1 and TRBJ1-1; 8 bases agree with TRBD1. Germline lookup yields CDR1 SQVTM and CDR2 ANQGSEA. Trimming took 1 base from V and 3 from J; bases not matched to a gene: 4. CDR3 length equals 14 residues. The CDR3 nucleotides are TGCAGCGTTGAAGTCAGGGGGCGACACACTGAAGCTTTCTTT. Protein product: CSVEVRGRHTEAFF.